The 3 T cell receptor beta chains reported below all come from one sample, sequenced in a study of blood T cell repertoires in COVID-19 (dated by TCRdb to the early 2020s). Receptor libraries were prepared by the immunoSEQ multiplex PCR assay. TCRdb took this table from immuneACCESS and kept in-frame rearrangements with V and J called. Such tables lack part of the clones; where checked against another copy, unresolved V genes explain under half of the gap, and the rest is unexplained. The sample table holds some 100,000 clones, of which about 90% were seen once. Around 1.8% of the sample lies in the top ten. Sequencing was done on a sample of peripheral blood. The receptors come from a human donor with active COVID-19. The donor label of this sample is uncertain.

This clone has just one count. The rearrangement joins TRBV5-1 to TRBJ1-5; maybe TRBD1 (5 bases). The CDR3 totals 14 residues. The V end lost 6 bases, the J end lost 10 bases, and 20 bases lay between the germline ends. Germline V gene lookup returns CDR1 SGHRS and CDR2 YFSETQ. The CDR3 DNA reads as TGCGCCAGCACCCTTTGCGGGGGTACTAGACCCCAGCATTTT. Translated: CASTLCGGTRPQHF.

V and J are TRBV6-2 or TRBV6-3 and TRBJ2-2; no reliable D call. V dropped 5 bases and J dropped 5 bases, with 9 bases sitting between them. Germline V gene sequence: CDR1 MNHEY, CDR2 SVGEGT. There are 13 residues in the CDR3. CDR3 sequence: CASSGARTGELFF. The CDR3 DNA is TGTGCCAGCAGTGGAGCGCGGACCGGGGAGCTGTTTTTT.

The rearrangement links TRBV7-9 to TRBJ1-5, with unresolved D. This CDR3 is 14 amino acids long. The V end lost 5 bases, the J end lost 7 bases, and 15 bases lay between the germline ends. The germline V gene encodes CDR1 SEHNR and CDR2 FQNEAQ (reference sequence). In nucleotides, the CDR3 is TGTGCCAGCAGCCTCAACCGAGAGGGACAGCCCCAGCATTTT. Translating it yields CASSLNREGQPQHF.